The rows below give T cell receptor beta chains drawn from one sample of a study of glioma-infiltrating T cells after dendritic cell vaccination. The protocol was immunoSEQ multiplex PCR, while the TCRdb copy is restricted to in-frame clones and leaves out a portion. This sample yields about 10,000 clones, of which 81% are seen a single time; about 41% belongs to the top ten. Sample: blood, taken after dendritic cell vaccination. All receptors come from a human donor with glioblastoma. The conserved cysteine and the conserved F or W are not part of the CDR3 here. D genes are given only for firm matches. The listing skips clone size in some rows; elsewhere it reads once, few, many or a size class.

D: TRBD2; V: TRBV5-6; J: TRBJ2-3; size: once; CDR3: ASSSGLAGEADTQY
D: -; V: TRBV7-6; J: TRBJ1-3; size: -; CDR3: ASRPRNLESGNTIY
D: TRBD1; V: TRBV5-1; J: -; size: -; CDR3: ASSLGDRNLYEQY
D: -; V: TRBV7-3; J: TRBJ2-7; size: -; CDR3: ASSLKSGLEQY
D: TRBD2; V: TRBV30; J: TRBJ2-1; size: -; CDR3: AWSGLAGVTYNEQF
D: TRBD1; V: TRBV11-2; J: TRBJ1-2; size: -; CDR3: ASSPRTGRNYGYT
D: -; V: TRBV5-1; J: TRBJ1-1; size: -; CDR3: ASSQRGGTEAF
D: TRBD2; V: TRBV10-3; J: TRBJ2-3; size: once; CDR3: ATTRGLAGADTQY
D: TRBD1; V: TRBV29-1; J: TRBJ2-5; size: -; CDR3: SVEADRGRSETQY
D: TRBD2; V: TRBV2; J: TRBJ2-7; size: -; CDR3: ASSDPGGPSYEQY
D: -; V: TRBV5-1; J: TRBJ2-1; size: once; CDR3: ASSFGGGSYNEQF
D: TRBD1; V: TRBV15; J: TRBJ1-4; size: -; CDR3: ATSTGTANEKLF
D: -; V: TRBV11-2; J: TRBJ2-7; size: once; CDR3: ASSQSRLQGYEQY
D: TRBD2; V: TRBV7-2; J: TRBJ2-1; size: -; CDR3: ASSLNGGSYEQF
D: -; V: TRBV18; J: TRBJ1-2; size: -; CDR3: ASSPPGASYGYT
D: -; V: TRBV11-3; J: TRBJ2-3; size: -; CDR3: ASSLGFLDTQY
D: -; V: TRBV30; J: TRBJ2-4; size: -; CDR3: AWSVTGNIQY
D: -; V: TRBV12-2; J: TRBJ2-2; size: -; CDR3: ASRFAGTFGELF
D: TRBD2; V: TRBV29-1; J: TRBJ2-1; size: -; CDR3: SVERGTGPSSYNEQF
D: TRBD2; V: TRBV27; J: TRBJ2-1; size: few; CDR3: ASSPGASGAFWDPYNEQF
D: -; V: TRBV20-1; J: TRBJ1-1; size: once; CDR3: SAYPEAF
D: -; V: TRBV11-3; J: TRBJ2-1; size: -; CDR3: ASSLALSSYNEQF
D: -; V: TRBV7-9; J: TRBJ1-1; size: -; CDR3: ASSLEANTEAF
D: -; V: TRBV4-1; J: TRBJ2-1; size: once; CDR3: ASSQRILALSKYNEQF
D: -; V: TRBV6-5; J: TRBJ1-2; size: -; CDR3: ASSPDPRVYGYT
D: TRBD2; V: TRBV4-1; J: TRBJ2-1; size: few; CDR3: ASSPPLREAASYNEQF
D: -; V: TRBV6-7; J: TRBJ2-7; size: -; CDR3: ASSNFQGSYEQY
D: -; V: TRBV5-4; J: TRBJ2-7; size: -; CDR3: ASSPNGGGGAGAYEQY
D: -; V: TRBV11-1; J: TRBJ2-1; size: -; CDR3: ASSLTNEQF
D: -; V: TRBV27; J: TRBJ1-2; size: -; CDR3: ASIEQRHYGYT
D: TRBD2; V: TRBV5-1; J: TRBJ2-1; size: -; CDR3: ASSSLLRENEQF
D: TRBD1; V: TRBV5-6; J: TRBJ2-5; size: -; CDR3: ASSSTGTVGQETQY
D: TRBD2; V: TRBV7-2; J: TRBJ2-1; size: -; CDR3: ASSLTSGSHNEQF
D: -; V: TRBV6-1; J: TRBJ2-7; size: -; CDR3: ASMDLTQYEQY
D: -; V: TRBV5-4; J: TRBJ2-5; size: -; CDR3: ASSWLAAHQETQY
D: TRBD1; V: TRBV6-5; J: TRBJ1-1; size: -; CDR3: ASSSDRMKNTEAF
D: -; V: TRBV11-3; J: TRBJ2-7; size: few; CDR3: ASSPRGWGLYEQY
D: -; V: TRBV6-5; J: TRBJ2-7; size: -; CDR3: ASSYQTNEQY
D: -; V: TRBV20-1; J: TRBJ1-2; size: -; CDR3: SALQEAGYT
D: TRBD2; V: TRBV5-1; J: TRBJ2-1; size: few; CDR3: ASSLAAGEREQF
D: TRBD2; V: TRBV15; J: TRBJ2-1; size: once; CDR3: ATSASGSSYNEQF
D: TRBD2; V: TRBV7-9; J: TRBJ2-5; size: -; CDR3: ASSGASGKETQY
D: -; V: TRBV6-1; J: TRBJ1-5; size: -; CDR3: ASSDYRSNQPQH
D: TRBD1; V: TRBV6-1; J: TRBJ2-7; size: -; CDR3: ASGQGGYEQY
D: -; V: TRBV18; J: TRBJ1-1; size: -; CDR3: ASSPLFKSGGTEAF
D: TRBD1; V: TRBV4-1; J: TRBJ2-1; size: -; CDR3: ASSQDDRGSYNEQF
D: -; V: TRBV19; J: TRBJ1-5; size: -; CDR3: ASSILGGNQPQH
D: -; V: TRBV10-3; J: TRBJ2-3; size: -; CDR3: AITNYAADTQY
D: -; V: TRBV5-6; J: TRBJ2-1; size: -; CDR3: ASSSGGGDEQF
D: TRBD1; V: TRBV7-2; J: TRBJ2-5; size: -; CDR3: ASSLARGREETQY
D: -; V: TRBV9; J: TRBJ1-4; size: -; CDR3: ASSTRQARGEKLF
D: TRBD1; V: TRBV2; J: TRBJ1-2; size: -; CDR3: ATGRAGQGHGYT
D: TRBD2; V: TRBV18; J: TRBJ2-6; size: -; CDR3: ASSPRVPADSGSVSCFGANVLT
D: -; V: TRBV19; J: TRBJ2-2; size: -; CDR3: ASSIAPWNTGELF
D: TRBD1; V: TRBV12-5; J: TRBJ2-3; size: few; CDR3: ASGLSRTGASTDTQY
D: TRBD1; V: TRBV7-9; J: TRBJ1-2; size: -; CDR3: ASSLVGQGARGYT
D: -; V: TRBV25-1; J: TRBJ1-4; size: -; CDR3: ASSGGGHEKLF
D: -; V: TRBV9; J: TRBJ2-7; size: -; CDR3: ASSMGTLAYEQY
D: TRBD2; V: TRBV6-4; J: TRBJ2-2; size: -; CDR3: ASSDSTSGSTGELF